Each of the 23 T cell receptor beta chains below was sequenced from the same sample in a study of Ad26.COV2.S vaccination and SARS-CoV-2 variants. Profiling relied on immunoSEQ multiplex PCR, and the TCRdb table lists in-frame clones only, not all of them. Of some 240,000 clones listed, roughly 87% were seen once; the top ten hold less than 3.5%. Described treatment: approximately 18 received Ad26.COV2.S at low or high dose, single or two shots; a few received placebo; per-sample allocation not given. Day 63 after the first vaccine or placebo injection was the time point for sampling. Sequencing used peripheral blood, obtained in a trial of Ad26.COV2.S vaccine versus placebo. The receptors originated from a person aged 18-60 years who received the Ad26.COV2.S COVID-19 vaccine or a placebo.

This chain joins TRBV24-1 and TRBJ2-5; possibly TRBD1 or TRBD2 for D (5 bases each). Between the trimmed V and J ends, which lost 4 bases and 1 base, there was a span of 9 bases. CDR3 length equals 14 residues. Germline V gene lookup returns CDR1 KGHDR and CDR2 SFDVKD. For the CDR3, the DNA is TGTGCCACCAGTGAATCCGGGGCCCAAGAGACCCAGTACTTC. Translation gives CATSESGAQETQYF.

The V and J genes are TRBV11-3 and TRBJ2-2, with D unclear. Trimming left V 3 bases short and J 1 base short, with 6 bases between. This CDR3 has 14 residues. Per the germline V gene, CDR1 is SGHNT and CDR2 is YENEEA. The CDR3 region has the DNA TGTGCCAGCAGCTTGACAAGGAACACCGGGGAGCTGTTTTTT. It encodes CASSLTRNTGELFF. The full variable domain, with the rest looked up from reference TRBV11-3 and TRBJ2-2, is EAGVVQSPRYKIIEKKQPVAFWCNPISGHNTLYWYLQNLGQGPELLIRYENEEAVDDSQLPKDRFSAERLKGVDSTLKIQPAELGDSAVYLCASSLTRNTGELFFGEGSRLTVL.

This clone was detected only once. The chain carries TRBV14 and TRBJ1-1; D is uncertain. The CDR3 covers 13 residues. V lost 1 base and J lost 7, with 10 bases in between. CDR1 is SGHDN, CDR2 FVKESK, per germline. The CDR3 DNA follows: TGTGCCAGCAGCCAAGTTAGTGTGAGTGAAGCTTTCTTT. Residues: CASSQVSVSEAFF.

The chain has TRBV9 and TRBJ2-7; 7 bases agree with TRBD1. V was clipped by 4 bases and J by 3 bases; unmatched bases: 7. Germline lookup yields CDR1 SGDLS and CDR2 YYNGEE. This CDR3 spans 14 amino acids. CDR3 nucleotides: TGTGCCAGCAGCCCTCGGGACAGATACTACGAGCAGTACTTC. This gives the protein CASSPRDRYYEQYF.

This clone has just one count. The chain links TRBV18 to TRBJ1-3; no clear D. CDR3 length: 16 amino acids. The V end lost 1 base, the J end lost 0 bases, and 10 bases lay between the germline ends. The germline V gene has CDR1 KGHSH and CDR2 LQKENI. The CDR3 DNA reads TGTGCCAGCTCACCACAGCGGAGTGGCTCTGGAAACACCATATATTTT. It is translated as CASSPQRSGSGNTIYF.

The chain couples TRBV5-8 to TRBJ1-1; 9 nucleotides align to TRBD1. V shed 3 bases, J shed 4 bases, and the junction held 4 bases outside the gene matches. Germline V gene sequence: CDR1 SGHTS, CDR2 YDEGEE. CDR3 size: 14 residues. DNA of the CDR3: TGTGCCAGCAGCTCCGGGACAGGGATCACTGAAGCTTTCTTT. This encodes CASSSGTGITEAFF.

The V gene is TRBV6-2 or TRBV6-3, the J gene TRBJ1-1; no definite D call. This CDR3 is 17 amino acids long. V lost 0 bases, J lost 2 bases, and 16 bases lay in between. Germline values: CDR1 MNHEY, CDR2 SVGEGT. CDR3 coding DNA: TGTGCCAGCAGTTACTCGATCAAGCCGTCGGGTAACACTGAAGCTTTCTTT. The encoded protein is CASSYSIKPSGNTEAFF.

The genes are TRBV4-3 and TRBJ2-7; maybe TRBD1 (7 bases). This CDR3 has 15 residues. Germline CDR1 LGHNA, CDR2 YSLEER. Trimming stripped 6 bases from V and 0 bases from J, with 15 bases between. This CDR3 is CASSLAQGGSYEQYF. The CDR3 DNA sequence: TGCGCCAGCAGTCTCGCGCAGGGGGGCTCCTACGAGCAGTACTTC.

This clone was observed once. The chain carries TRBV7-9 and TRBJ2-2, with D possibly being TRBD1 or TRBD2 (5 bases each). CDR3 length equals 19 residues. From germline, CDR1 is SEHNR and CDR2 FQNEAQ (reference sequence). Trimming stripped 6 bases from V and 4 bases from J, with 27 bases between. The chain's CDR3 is CASSSFPPGTVRGTGELFF. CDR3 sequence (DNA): TGTGCCAGCAGTTCCTTTCCCCCTGGGACGGTACGGGGCACCGGGGAGCTGTTTTTT.

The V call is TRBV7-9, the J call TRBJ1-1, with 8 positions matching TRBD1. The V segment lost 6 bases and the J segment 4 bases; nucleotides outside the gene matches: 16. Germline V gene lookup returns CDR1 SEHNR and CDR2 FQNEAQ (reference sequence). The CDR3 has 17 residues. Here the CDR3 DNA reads TGTGCCAGCAGTCAGACAGGGGCGAGCCTCCAAGGCACTGAAGCTTTCTTT. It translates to CASSQTGASLQGTEAFF. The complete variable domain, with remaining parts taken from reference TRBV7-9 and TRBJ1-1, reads DTGVSQNPRHKITKRGQNVTFRCDPISEHNRLYWYRQTLGQGPEFLTYFQNEAQLEKSRLLSDRFSAERPKGSFSTLEIQRTEQGDSAMYLCASSQTGASLQGTEAFFGQGTRLTVV.

This chain's CDR3 is CASRPPGLAGPDTQYF. The CDR3 nucleotides are TGTGCCAGTCGACCCCCCGGGCTAGCGGGGCCAGATACGCAGTATTTT. J is TRBJ2-3 and V is TRBV19; 9 bases map to TRBD2. The CDR3 consists of 16 residues. V lost 8 bases, J lost 4 bases, and 13 bases stayed unmatched. Germline CDR1 reads LNHDA; CDR2 reads SQIVND (reference sequence).

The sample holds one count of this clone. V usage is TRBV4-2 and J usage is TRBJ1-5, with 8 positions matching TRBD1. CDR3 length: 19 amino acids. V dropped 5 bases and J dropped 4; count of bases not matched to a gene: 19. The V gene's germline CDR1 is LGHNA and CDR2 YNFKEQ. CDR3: CASSYLLAQGAGGNQPQHF. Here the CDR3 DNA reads TGTGCCAGCAGCTACCTTCTTGCCCAGGGGGCTGGGGGTAATCAGCCCCAGCATTTT.

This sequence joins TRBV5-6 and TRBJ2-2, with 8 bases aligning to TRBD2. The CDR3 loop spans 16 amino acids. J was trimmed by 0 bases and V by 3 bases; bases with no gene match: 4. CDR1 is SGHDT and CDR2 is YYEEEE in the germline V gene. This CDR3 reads CASSWWRGANTGELFF. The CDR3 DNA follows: TGTGCCAGCAGCTGGTGGCGGGGGGCGAACACCGGGGAGCTGTTTTTT.

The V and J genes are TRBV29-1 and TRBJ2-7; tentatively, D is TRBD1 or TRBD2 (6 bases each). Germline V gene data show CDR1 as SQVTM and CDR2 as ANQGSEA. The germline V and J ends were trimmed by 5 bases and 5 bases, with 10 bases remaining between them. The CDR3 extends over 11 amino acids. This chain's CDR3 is CSVWRGDEQYF. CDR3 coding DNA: TGCAGCGTTTGGAGGGGGGACGAGCAGTACTTC.

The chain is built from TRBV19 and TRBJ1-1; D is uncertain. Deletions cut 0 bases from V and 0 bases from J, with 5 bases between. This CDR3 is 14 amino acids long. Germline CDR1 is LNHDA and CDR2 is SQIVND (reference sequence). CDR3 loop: CASSIDGVNTEAFF. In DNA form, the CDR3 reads TGTGCCAGTAGTATAGATGGGGTGAACACTGAAGCTTTCTTT.

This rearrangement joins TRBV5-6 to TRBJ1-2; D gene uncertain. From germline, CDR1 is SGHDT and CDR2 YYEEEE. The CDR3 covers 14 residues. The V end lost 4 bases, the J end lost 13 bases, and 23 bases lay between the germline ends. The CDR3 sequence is CASSLSPPSTERTF. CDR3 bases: TGTGCCAGCAGCCTAAGCCCCCCATCGACGGAGCGCACCTTC.

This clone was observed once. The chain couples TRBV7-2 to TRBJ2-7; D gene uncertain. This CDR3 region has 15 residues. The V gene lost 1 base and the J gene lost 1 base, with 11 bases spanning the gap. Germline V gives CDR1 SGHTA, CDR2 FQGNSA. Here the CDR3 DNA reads TGTGCCAGCAGCTTAGATCGGCCCTCGTCCTACGAGCAGTACTTC. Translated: CASSLDRPSSYEQYF.

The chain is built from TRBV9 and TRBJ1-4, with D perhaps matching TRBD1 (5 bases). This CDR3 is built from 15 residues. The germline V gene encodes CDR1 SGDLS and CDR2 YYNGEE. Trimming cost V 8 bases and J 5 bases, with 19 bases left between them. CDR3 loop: CARLPWRRDNEKLFF. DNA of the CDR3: TGTGCCAGGTTGCCCTGGCGGAGGGACAATGAAAAACTGTTTTTT.

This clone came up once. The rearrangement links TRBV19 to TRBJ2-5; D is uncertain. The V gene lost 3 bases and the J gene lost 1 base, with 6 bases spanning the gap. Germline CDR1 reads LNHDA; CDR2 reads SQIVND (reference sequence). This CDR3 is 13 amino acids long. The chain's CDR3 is CASSISSQETQYF. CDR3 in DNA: TGTGCCAGTAGTATTAGCTCCCAAGAGACCCAGTACTTC. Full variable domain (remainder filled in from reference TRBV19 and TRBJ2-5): DGGITQSPKYLFRKEGQNVTLSCEQNLNHDAMYWYRQDPGQGLRLIYYSQIVNDFQKGDIAEGYSVSREKKESFPLTVTSAQKNPTAFYLCASSISSQETQYFGPGTRLLVL.

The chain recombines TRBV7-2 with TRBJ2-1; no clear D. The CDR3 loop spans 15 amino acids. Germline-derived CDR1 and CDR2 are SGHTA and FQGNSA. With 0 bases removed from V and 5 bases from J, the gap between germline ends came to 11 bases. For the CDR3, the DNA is TGTGCCAGCAGCTTAGCCGCACTACCCAACAATGAGCAGTTCTTC. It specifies CASSLAALPNNEQFF.

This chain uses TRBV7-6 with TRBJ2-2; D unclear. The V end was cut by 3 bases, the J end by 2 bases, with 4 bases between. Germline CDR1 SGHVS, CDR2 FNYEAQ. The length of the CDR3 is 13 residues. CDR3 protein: CASSLGNTGELFF. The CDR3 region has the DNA TGTGCCAGCAGCTTGGGTAACACCGGGGAGCTGTTTTTT.

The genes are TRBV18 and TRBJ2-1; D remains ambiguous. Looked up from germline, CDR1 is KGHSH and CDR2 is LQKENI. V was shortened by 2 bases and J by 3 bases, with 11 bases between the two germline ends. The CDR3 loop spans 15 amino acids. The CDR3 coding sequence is TGTGCCAGCTCACCAAGGGAAGGGAACTACAATGAGCAGTTCTTC. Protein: CASSPREGNYNEQFF.

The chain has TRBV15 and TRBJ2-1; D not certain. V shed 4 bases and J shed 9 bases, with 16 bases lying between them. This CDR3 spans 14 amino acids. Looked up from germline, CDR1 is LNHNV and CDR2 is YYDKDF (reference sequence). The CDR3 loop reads CATSKHGSLGEQFF. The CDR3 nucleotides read TGTGCCACCAGCAAACACGGGTCTTTGGGTGAGCAGTTCTTC. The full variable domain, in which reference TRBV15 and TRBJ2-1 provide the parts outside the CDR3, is DAMVIQNPRYQVTQFGKPVTLSCSQTLNHNVMYWYQQKSSQAPKLLFHYYDKDFNNEADTPDNFQSRRPNTSFCFLDIRSPGLGDTAMYLCATSKHGSLGEQFFGPGTRLTVL.